The source of this TCR beta chain is a study of blood T cells in healthy people across ages. The CDR3 contains 16 residues. V was cut by 0 bases and J by 0 bases, with 9 bases left in between. CDR1 and CDR2 from the germline V gene are MGHDK and SYGVNS. It was with a sample-barcoded 5' primer and a J-beta primer mix that a second PCR of about 7 to 12 cycles was run. TCRdb reprocessed the 5' RACE reads via MiXCR and lists one record per CDR3 protein. The table lists over a million distinct CDR3 sequences, 55% to 75% of them singletons. This chain links TRBV25-1 with TRBJ2-1, with a possible D match to TRBD1 (5 bases). The receptor comes from a man between 18 and 35 years old in good health. Sequencing was performed on blood. The CDR3 spells CASSEYRQSSYNEQFF. CDR3 DNA: TGTGCCAGCAGTGAATATCGACAGAGCTCCTACAATGAGCAGTTCTTC.